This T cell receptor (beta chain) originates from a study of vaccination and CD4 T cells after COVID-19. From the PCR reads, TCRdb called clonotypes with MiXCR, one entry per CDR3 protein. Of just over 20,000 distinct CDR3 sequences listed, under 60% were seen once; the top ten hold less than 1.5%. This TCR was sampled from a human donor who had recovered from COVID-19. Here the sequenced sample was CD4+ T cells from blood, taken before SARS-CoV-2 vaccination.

The DNA for the CDR3 is TGTGCCAGCAGCCATTTATCCTACGAGCAGTACTTC. It translates to CASSHLSYEQYF. This rearrangement joins TRBV11-1 to TRBJ2-7; D is ambiguous. Germline V lookup: CDR1 SGHAT, CDR2 FQDESV (reference sequence). V was cut by 5 bases and J by 1 base, with 6 bases left in between. The CDR3 spans 12 residues.